The next 14 T cell receptor beta chains were all read from a single sample in a study of blood T cell repertoires in COVID-19. Sequenced by immunoSEQ multiplex PCR; TCRdb stores in-frame clones only, minus some. The table lists 95,000 to 110,000 clones, 85% to 90% of them singletons. The sequenced material came from peripheral blood. The receptors here all came from a human donor in a cohort sampled during active COVID-19.

This clone was counted many times. This chain uses TRBV7-6 with TRBJ2-7, with 7 nucleotides matching TRBD1. The CDR3 totals 15 residues. The germline V gene encodes CDR1 SGHVS and CDR2 FNYEAQ. Trimming cost V 1 base and J 4 bases; bases outside gene matches: 7. CDR3 coding DNA: TGTGCCAGCAGCTTAGAGACAGGGAAGCGGTACGAGCAGTACTTC. Translating gives CASSLETGKRYEQYF. Together with reference TRBV7-6 and TRBJ2-7, the CDR3 gives the full variable domain: GAGVSQSPRYKVTKRGQDVALRCDPISGHVSLYWYRQALGQGPEFLTYFNYEAQQDKSGLPNDRFSAERPEGSISTLTIQRTEQRDSAMYRCASSLETGKRYEQYFGPGTRLTVT.

This clone appeared a few times. The V gene is TRBV3-1 (or the pseudogene TRBV3-2), the J gene TRBJ1-2; possible D gene TRBD1, 5 bases. CDR3 size: 16 residues. Per germline, CDR1 LGHDT and CDR2 YNNKEL (reference sequence). V gave up 2 bases and J gave up 0 bases, with 13 bases separating them. The CDR3 DNA reads TGTGCCAGCAGCCAACGGGGAGGGGACTCTAACTATGGCTACACCTTC. Its protein is CASSQRGGDSNYGYTF.

The V gene is TRBV5-6, the J gene TRBJ2-1; 8 bases agree with TRBD1. Germline CDR1 is SGHDT and CDR2 is YYEEEE. V dropped 1 base and J dropped 3; count of bases not matched to a gene: 6. This CDR3 contains 16 residues. CDR3 amino acids: CASSLFSGTGYNEQFF. CDR3 sequence (DNA): TGTGCCAGCAGCTTGTTTTCCGGGACAGGCTACAATGAGCAGTTCTTC.

This chain uses TRBV11-2 with TRBJ2-7; 8 bases map to TRBD2. Germline values: CDR1 SGHAT, CDR2 FQNNGV. CDR3 length equals 14 residues. J was trimmed by 5 bases and V by 5 bases; bases with no gene match: 8. The CDR3, as DNA: TGTGCCAGCAGCCAAACTCCGGGACTAGACGAGCAGTACTTC. This translates into CASSQTPGLDEQYF.

The chain links TRBV5-1 to TRBJ2-5, with 7 positions matching TRBD1. Germline assignment: CDR1 SGHRS and CDR2 YFSETQ. The V gene end was trimmed by 3 bases and the J gene end by 5 bases; junction bases not matched to a gene: 10. The CDR3 sequence is 15 residues long. The CDR3 here is CASSSVDRDTETQYF. CDR3 coding DNA: TGCGCCAGCAGCTCGGTAGACAGGGATACGGAGACCCAGTACTTC.

The chain links TRBV7-2 to TRBJ2-5; D not resolved. This CDR3 comprises 13 residues. The V and J ends lost 1 base and 2 bases respectively, with 5 bases between them. The germline CDR1 and CDR2 sequences are SGHTA and FQGNSA. CDR3: CASSLVPQETQYF. The CDR3 DNA reads TGTGCCAGCAGCTTAGTCCCGCAAGAGACCCAGTACTTC.

The chain combines TRBV12-3 or TRBV12-4 with TRBJ2-2; TRBD1 aligns across 7 bases. Trimming at V came to 6 bases and at J to 9 bases, leaving 7 bases not matched to a gene. CDR3 length: 13 residues. The CDR3 DNA is TGTGCCAGCAGCCTAGGGGGCGGATGGGAGCTGTTTTTT. Protein: CASSLGGGWELFF.

The CDR3 sequence: CASSYSIQRQGLLRV. The CDR3 coding sequence is TGTGCCAGCAGTTACTCGATTCAGAGACAGGGCCTCCTACGAGTC. This chain joins TRBV6-6 and TRBJ2-7, with 7 bases matching TRBD1. Germline V gene sequence: CDR1 MNHNY, CDR2 SVGAGI (reference sequence). The CDR3 contains 15 residues.

Here the CDR3 DNA reads TGTGCCAGCACACGAACAGGGATCGAGCAGTACTTC. Protein: CASTRTGIEQYF. The gene calls are TRBV7-2 and TRBJ2-7; perhaps TRBD1 as D (6 bases). Germline assignment: CDR1 SGHTA and CDR2 FQGNSA. Deletions cut 7 bases from V and 6 bases from J, with 13 bases between. The CDR3 has 12 residues. The whole variable domain, filled in from reference TRBV7-2 and TRBJ2-7, reads GAGVSQSPSNKVTEKGKDVELRCDPISGHTALYWYRQSLGQGLEFLIYFQGNSAPDKSGLPSDRFSAERTGGSVSTLTIQRTQQEDSAVYLCASTRTGIEQYFGPGTRLTVT.

The V and J genes are TRBV24-1 and TRBJ2-6; D remains unclear. V was clipped by 5 bases and J by 0 bases, with 7 bases between them. This CDR3 comprises 15 residues. Germline V gene data show CDR1 as KGHDR and CDR2 as SFDVKD. In DNA form, the CDR3 reads TGTGCCACCAGTGTCGGAGACTCTGGGGCCAACGTCCTGACTTTC. Amino acid sequence: CATSVGDSGANVLTF.

This chain connects TRBV29-1 to TRBJ2-3, with D unclear. Germline loops: CDR1 SQVTM, CDR2 ANQGSEA. Trimming left V 7 bases short and J 2 bases short, with 13 bases between. The CDR3 has 13 amino acids. The CDR3 is CSAVGRFTDTQYF. In DNA form, the CDR3 reads TGCAGCGCAGTGGGCAGATTCACAGATACGCAGTATTTT.

This clone was recorded once. The gene calls are TRBV9 and TRBJ2-3; 7 nucleotides agree with TRBD2. This CDR3 has 17 amino acids. V lost 1 base to trimming and J lost 2 bases; unmatched junction nucleotides: 10. Germline V gene lookup returns CDR1 SGDLS and CDR2 YYNGEE. This CDR3 reads CASSVSPRLAVTDTQYF. CDR3 nucleotide sequence: TGTGCCAGCAGCGTATCCCCCAGGCTAGCGGTCACAGATACGCAGTATTTT.

The chain has TRBV12-5 and TRBJ1-2; TRBD1 might be the D (5 bases). The germline V and J ends were trimmed by 7 bases and 3 bases, with 12 bases remaining between them. This CDR3 is built from 13 residues. Germline CDR1 LGHNT, CDR2 FRNRAP. Here the CDR3 reads CASAPTGDYGYTF. The CDR3 DNA is TGTGCTAGTGCTCCCACAGGCGACTATGGCTACACCTTC.

This clone was recorded once. J is TRBJ2-1 and V is TRBV28; D not certain. CDR1 MDHEN and CDR2 SYDVKM come from the germline V gene. The CDR3 has 15 amino acids. V gave up 2 bases and J gave up 7 bases, with 15 bases separating them. CDR3 residues: CASSLITSYGNEQFF. The CDR3 nucleotides read TGTGCCAGCAGTTTAATTACGTCCTACGGGAATGAGCAGTTCTTC. Complete variable domain (other parts from reference TRBV28 and TRBJ2-1): DVKVTQSSRYLVKRTGEKVFLECVQDMDHENMFWYRQDPGLGLRLIYFSYDVKMKEKGDIPEGYSVSREKKERFSLILESASTNQTSMYLCASSLITSYGNEQFFGPGTRLTVL.